Shown below are 21 T cell receptor beta chains from a single sample sequenced in a study of T-cell memory formation after mild COVID-19. TCRdb passed the 5' RACE reads through MiXCR, listing each CDR3 protein once. The table lists under 250,000 distinct CDR3 sequences, more than 9% of them singletons. Source material: PBMCs or a T cell subset sorted from them (not recorded which). These receptors came from a young man who had mild COVID-19 (a few samples of this study predate the infection). Cell type and time point are not known.

The CDR3 nucleotides read TGTGCCAGCAGTTTTTATGGGACAGGAAAGTACTTC. Translating it yields CASSFYGTGKYF. The rearrangement links TRBV12-3 or TRBV12-4 to TRBJ2-7; 8 bases map to TRBD1. The CDR3 sequence is 12 residues long. The ends lost 3 bases at V and 11 bases at J; junction bases unmatched: 6.

This clonotype was observed at least ten times. The chain uses TRBV6-2 or TRBV6-3 and TRBJ1-2; unclear D gene. The germline V gene encodes CDR1 MNHEY and CDR2 SVGEGT. CDR3 length: 13 residues. V lost 8 bases to trimming and J lost 0 bases, with 10 bases between them. In nucleotides, the CDR3 is TGTGCCAGCTGGACGCTAGCTAACTATGGCTACACCTTC. Translating gives CASWTLANYGYTF.

The DNA of the CDR3 is TGTGCCATCAGTGAGGGGATTGAGGCCTACGAGCAGTACTTC. As protein: CAISEGIEAYEQYF. The V gene is TRBV10-3, the J gene TRBJ2-7; D unresolved. Deletions cut 2 bases from V and 2 bases from J, with 10 bases between. Per germline, CDR1 ENHRY and CDR2 SYGVKD. The CDR3 is made up of 14 amino acids.

The chain joins TRBV10-3 to TRBJ2-2; 7 positions match TRBD1. The CDR3 consists of 16 residues. V gave up 7 bases and J gave up 2 bases; unmatched junction bases: 10. The germline CDR1 and CDR2 sequences are ENHRY and SYGVKD. CDR3 sequence: CAIMGPHRGNTGELFF. CDR3 coding DNA: TGTGCCATCATGGGACCTCACAGGGGAAACACCGGGGAGCTGTTTTTT.

This clonotype was observed many times. The V call is TRBV5-6, the J call TRBJ2-3; D uncertain. V lost 7 bases and J 0 bases, leaving 9 bases between the germline ends. In germline, CDR1 is SGHDT, CDR2 YYEEEE. CDR3 size: 13 residues. The CDR3 coding sequence is TGTGCCAGCGGCCAACTGAGCACAGATACGCAGTATTTT. Its protein product is CASGQLSTDTQYF.

V usage is TRBV6-2 or TRBV6-3 and J usage is TRBJ1-2, with a weak D call TRBD1 (5 bases). Deletions cut 2 bases from V and 0 bases from J, with 13 bases between. This CDR3 has 16 amino acids. Germline assignment: CDR1 MNHEY and CDR2 SVGEGT. CDR3 sequence reads: CASSYRDGSANYGYTF. The CDR3 DNA reads TGTGCCAGCAGTTACCGGGACGGGAGCGCTAACTATGGCTACACCTTC.

The chain employs TRBV15 and TRBJ1-2, with D possibly TRBD1 on 5 matching bases. From germline, CDR1 is LNHNV and CDR2 YYDKDF (reference sequence). Deletions cut 3 bases from V and 8 bases from J, with 13 bases between. The CDR3 consists of 13 residues. The CDR3 spells CATSSPRARGYTF. The CDR3 DNA reads as TGTGCCACCAGCAGCCCCAGGGCGCGGGGCTACACCTTC.

This clonotype came up many times. J is TRBJ1-1 and V is TRBV28, with a possible D match to TRBD1 (5 bases). This CDR3 is 12 amino acids long. Germline V gives CDR1 MDHEN, CDR2 SYDVKM. Trimming shortened V by 3 bases and J by 7 bases, and 9 bases separated the two germline ends. The CDR3 DNA sequence: TGTGCCAGCAGTTTTCGGGGGAGTGAAGCTTTCTTT. This encodes CASSFRGSEAFF.

This clonotype was detected only a few times. The chain uses TRBV24-1 and TRBJ2-1; weak D call: TRBD1 (6 bases). The CDR3 is 16 amino acids. Deletions cut 4 bases from V and 1 base from J, with 13 bases between. From germline, CDR1 is KGHDR and CDR2 SFDVKD. CDR3 nucleotides: TGTGCCACCAGTGACCGAACAGGGCGGTCCTACAATGAGCAGTTCTTC. Protein product: CATSDRTGRSYNEQFF.

This clonotype was picked up a small number of times. V gene TRBV20-1 combines with J gene TRBJ1-5; D remains unclear. Germline V gene lookup returns CDR1 DFQATT and CDR2 SNEGSKA (reference sequence). The ends were cut back, 3 bases at V and 5 bases at J, with 14 bases in the middle. The CDR3 totals 14 residues. The CDR3 protein is CSASPPGRYQPQHF. The CDR3 DNA follows: TGCAGTGCTAGCCCCCCGGGAAGATATCAGCCCCAGCATTTT.

The chain links TRBV20-1 to TRBJ1-4, with D unclear. Trimming pared 6 bases from V and 6 bases from J, leaving 11 bases between. Germline V gives CDR1 DFQATT, CDR2 SNEGSKA (reference sequence). The CDR3 is 12 amino acids. CDR3 residues: CSATRGYEKLFF. The CDR3 DNA reads TGCAGTGCCACTCGAGGTTATGAAAAACTGTTTTTT.

The rearrangement joins TRBV6-6 to TRBJ2-3; D is possibly TRBD1 (6 bases). The CDR3 spans 14 residues. Trimming removed 6 bases at V and 4 bases at J, with 14 bases between. Germline V gene sequence: CDR1 MNHNY, CDR2 SVGAGI (reference sequence). CDR3 sequence reads: CASRDSSGADTQYF. In DNA, the CDR3 is TGTGCCAGCAGGGATTCCTCAGGGGCAGATACGCAGTATTTT.

This clonotype was picked up many times. The V and J genes are TRBV5-6 and TRBJ2-3; the D is unclear. Germline loops: CDR1 SGHDT, CDR2 YYEEEE. The length of the CDR3 is 11 residues. Trimming took 4 bases from V and 6 from J, leaving 6 bases between them. This chain's CDR3 is CASSTEDTQYF. The CDR3 DNA is TGTGCCAGCAGCACTGAGGATACGCAGTATTTT. The full variable domain, its missing parts supplied by reference TRBV5-6 and TRBJ2-3, is DAGVTQSPTHLIKTRGQQVTLRCSPKSGHDTVSWYQQALGQGPQFIFQYYEEEERQRGNFPDRFSGHQFPNYSSELNVNALLLGDSALYLCASSTEDTQYFGPGTRLTVL.

In its sample, this clonotype was seen a few times. The CDR3 reads CASSPGTSGGATDTQYF. The CDR3, as DNA: TGTGCCAGCAGCCCCGGGACTAGCGGGGGGGCGACAGATACGCAGTATTTT. V is TRBV12-3 or TRBV12-4 and J is TRBJ2-3, with 16 bases matching TRBD2. V shed 6 bases and J 3 bases; nucleotides not matched to a gene: 6. The CDR3 is made up of 17 amino acids.

This clonotype has more than one count but fewer than ten. The chain uses TRBV19 and TRBJ1-1; TRBD1 agrees at 8 bases. V was pared by 8 bases and J by 3 bases, with 5 bases of the junction left unmatched. This CDR3 has 13 amino acids. Looked up from germline, CDR1 is LNHDA and CDR2 is SQIVND (reference sequence). CDR3 nucleotides: TGTGCCAGTTTGGACAGGGTTGACACTGAAGCTTTCTTT. Amino acid sequence: CASLDRVDTEAFF.

The chain couples TRBV9 to TRBJ2-5; TRBD2 agrees at 7 bases. CDR3 length: 14 residues. V lost 3 bases and J lost 5; bases outside the gene matches: 7. Looked up from germline, CDR1 is SGDLS and CDR2 is YYNGEE. Here the CDR3 DNA reads TGTGCCAGCAGCGGGGGACTAACTCACGAGACCCAGTACTTC. Translating it yields CASSGGLTHETQYF.

The chain carries TRBV4-2 and TRBJ2-5; a weak D match, TRBD1 (6 bases). The V end was cut by 5 bases, the J end by 1 base, with 11 bases between. The germline CDR1 and CDR2 sequences are LGHNA and YNFKEQ. The CDR3 runs to 14 residues. The CDR3 sequence: CASSLRGSQETQYF. CDR3 DNA: TGTGCCAGCAGCTTGAGGGGGTCCCAAGAGACCCAGTACTTC.

This clonotype was seen a few times. V gene TRBV5-1 combines with J gene TRBJ2-7; TRBD2 aligns across 7 bases. The CDR3 is 15 residues long. V dropped 4 bases and J dropped 7; count of bases not matched to a gene: 14. Germline V lookup: CDR1 SGHRS, CDR2 YFSETQ. The CDR3: CASSLNRVAGGEQYF. The CDR3 DNA follows: TGCGCCAGCAGCCTCAACCGAGTGGCCGGGGGGGAGCAGTACTTC.

This clonotype was found a few times. This rearrangement joins TRBV2 to TRBJ2-7, with D maybe TRBD2 (5 bases). Trimming stripped 4 bases from V and 8 bases from J, with 15 bases between. Germline V gives CDR1 SNHLY, CDR2 FYNNEI. This CDR3 contains 13 residues. This CDR3 reads CASSGKRVLKQYV. CDR3 nucleotides: TGTGCCAGCAGTGGCAAGAGGGTCCTGAAGCAGTACGTC.

The chain uses TRBV20-1 and TRBJ1-2, with 8 positions matching TRBD1. The CDR3 spans 12 residues. Germline V gene sequence: CDR1 DFQATT, CDR2 SNEGSKA (reference sequence). CDR3 nucleotide sequence: TGCTGCAGGGGACAGGATAACTATGGCTACACCTTC. Translated: CCRGQDNYGYTF.

V usage is TRBV7-3 and J usage is TRBJ2-5, with D possibly TRBD2 on 6 matching bases. The CDR3 extends over 13 amino acids. Germline-derived CDR1 and CDR2 are SGHTA and FQGTGA. V dropped 5 bases and J dropped 2 bases, with 9 bases sitting between them. The DNA for the CDR3 is TGTGCCAGCAGCGGGACTTCACAAGAGACCCAGTACTTC. Amino acids: CASSGTSQETQYF.